This T cell receptor (beta chain) was observed in a study of somatic mutations in cytotoxic T cells in rheumatoid arthritis. General study results and limits: Unlike healthy controls, rheumatoid arthritis patients had CD8+ clonality that increased with age.

The CDR3 has 15 residues. V was pared by 8 bases and J by 6 bases, with 23 bases between. Looked up from germline, CDR1 is MNHEY and CDR2 is SMNVEV (reference sequence). On this clone: Antigen: not known.

The assay was immunoSEQ multiplex PCR, and TCRdb's table has in-frame clones only and misses some. The sample records 3,600 or so clones, 84% being singletons. Sequences were obtained from CD8+ T cells sorted from blood. The chain uses TRBV27 and TRBJ2-7; D perhaps matches TRBD2 (6 bases). This receptor was obtained from a man aged 35 to 55 with rheumatoid arthritis. The CDR3 sequence: CASSPRAGRPIEQYF. In DNA, the CDR3 is TGTGCCAGCTCCCCCCGGGCGGGACGCCCGATCGAGCAGTACTTC.